A single sample is the source of the 8 T cell receptor beta chains below, sequenced in a study of T cells in Graves' hyperthyroidism and ophthalmopathy. RNA transcripts were the template for amplifying TCR beta CDR3 regions. When the TCR CDR3 underwent first-round RT-PCR, the HTBI primer set was used. From the multiplex PCR reads, TCRdb called clonotypes with MiXCR, one entry per CDR3 protein. The data show 750,000 to 950,000 distinct CDR3 sequences, more than 30% seen once. Sequenced sample: blood. These receptors were collected from a young man with Graves' hyperthyroidism.

A few counts support this clonotype. The genes are TRBV12-3 or TRBV12-4 and TRBJ1-5; D is uncertain. Trimming took 2 bases from V and 2 from J, leaving 10 bases between them. This CDR3 comprises 15 residues. This chain's CDR3 is CASSLKAGGNQPQHF. The DNA of the CDR3 is TGTGCCAGCAGTTTAAAGGCCGGGGGCAATCAGCCCCAGCATTTT.

With regard to this clonotype: One end of the junction varies from germline; a read error may be responsible. The chain joins TRBV7-2 to TRBJ1-5; D uncertain. The V gene's germline CDR1 is SGHTA and CDR2 FQGNSA. The CDR3 is 15 residues long. The DNA for the CDR3 is TGCGCCAGCAGCCAAGAATCCGGGGTGGGACAGCCCCAGCATTTT. Protein product: CASSQESGVGQPQHF.

The chain combines TRBV7-9 with TRBJ1-4; TRBD1 might be the D (6 bases). Per germline, CDR1 SEHNR and CDR2 FQNEAQ (reference sequence). V dropped 5 bases and J dropped 7 bases, with 17 bases sitting between them. The CDR3 has 15 residues. CDR3 DNA: TGTGCCAGCAGCCCCATCGGGGGAGGGGGTGAAAAACTGTTTTTT. Its translation is CASSPIGGGGEKLFF.

This clonotype was recorded only once. The chain uses TRBV20-1 and TRBJ2-2; 11 nucleotides align to TRBD2. CDR3 length: 15 residues. Germline CDR1 reads DFQATT; CDR2 reads SNEGSKA (reference sequence). V shed 6 bases and J 1 base; nucleotides not matched to a gene: 4. The CDR3 DNA reads TGCAGTGCGTTCGGGACTAGCGGGAACACCGGGGAGCTGTTTTTT. Amino acids: CSAFGTSGNTGELFF.

This clonotype was picked up many times. This sequence joins TRBV7-2 and TRBJ1-3; D call uncertain. Trimming cost V 4 bases and J 1 base, with 11 bases left between them. This CDR3 comprises 15 residues. Germline V gene sequence: CDR1 SGHTA, CDR2 FQGNSA. The CDR3 DNA reads TGTGCCAGCAGCTATACCGTATCTTCTGGAAACACCATATATTTT. Amino acid sequence: CASSYTVSSGNTIYF.

V and J are TRBV12-3 or TRBV12-4 and TRBJ2-6, with D hard to call. CDR3 length: 14 residues. With 5 bases removed from V and 4 bases from J, the gap between germline ends came to 9 bases. CDR3 coding DNA: TGTGCCAGCAGTCACCCGACAGGGGCCAACGTCCTGACTTTC. It translates to CASSHPTGANVLTF.

This clonotype was recorded many times. The V gene is TRBV29-1, the J gene TRBJ1-2; 7 bases align to TRBD1. CDR3 length: 11 amino acids. The V segment lost 6 bases and the J segment 8 bases; nucleotides outside the gene matches: 6. Germline V gives CDR1 SQVTM, CDR2 ANQGSEA. The CDR3: CSVDRAGGYTF. The CDR3 nucleotides are TGCAGCGTAGACAGGGCCGGAGGCTACACCTTC.

Concerning this clonotype itself: Germline is not matched at one junction end, which may reflect a read error. The chain is built from TRBV7-2 and TRBJ2-2; D unresolved. Germline V gene data show CDR1 as SGHTA and CDR2 as FQGNSA. The CDR3 spans 13 residues. The CDR3 DNA is TGTGCCGGCAGCTTAGGAGAGACCGGGGAGCTGTTTTTT. This sequence encodes CAGSLGETGELFF.